The 30 T cell receptor beta chains in this list originate from one sample, sequenced in a study of neoadjuvant anti-PD-1 for oral cavity cancer. The assay was immunoSEQ multiplex PCR, and TCRdb's table has in-frame clones only and misses some. The sample contains around 17,000 clones, less than 80% of which appear only once. The starting material was PBMCs, obtained before nivolumab (anti-PD-1) treatment. Receptors originate from a person aged 40-85 years with oral cavity squamous cell carcinoma.

This chain links TRBV7-9 with TRBJ1-1, with D tentatively TRBD1 (6 bases). The CDR3 has 13 residues. Germline CDR1 is SEHNR and CDR2 is FQNEAQ (reference sequence). V was shortened by 5 bases and J by 1 base, with 8 bases between the two germline ends. Written as DNA, the CDR3 is TGTGCCAGCAGCCCGGGACAGAACACTGAAGCTTTCTTT. Amino acids: CASSPGQNTEAFF.

The V and J genes are TRBV30 and TRBJ2-3; 7 nucleotides agree with TRBD2. The ends lost 1 base at V and 3 bases at J; junction bases unmatched: 7. The CDR3 has 15 amino acids. From germline, CDR1 is GTSNPN and CDR2 SVGIG (reference sequence). CDR3 in amino acids: CAWSERGRGTDTQYF. The DNA of the CDR3 is TGTGCCTGGAGTGAACGGGGGAGGGGAACAGATACGCAGTATTTT.

This chain uses TRBV2 with TRBJ2-3, with 10 bases that match TRBD2. Germline CDR1 is SNHLY and CDR2 is FYNNEI. The CDR3 has 15 residues. J gave up 1 base and V 5 bases, and 3 bases lay outside the gene matches. CDR3 sequence: CASSILAGGTDTQYF. The CDR3 nucleotides are TGTGCCAGCAGTATCCTAGCGGGGGGCACAGATACGCAGTATTTT.

This clone was found a few times. The chain recombines TRBV21-1 with TRBJ1-2; whether TRBD1, the table's D call, matches the DNA was not checked. TRBV21-1 is assigned pseudogene status. This CDR3 contains 10 residues. DNA for the CDR3: TGTGCCAGCAGACCAGATGGCTACACCTTC. Protein product: CASRPDGYTF.

The chain recombines TRBV7-2 with TRBJ2-1, with TRBD2 matching over 10 bases. The V gene end was trimmed by 1 base and the J gene end by 6 bases; junction bases not matched to a gene: 12. This CDR3 comprises 18 residues. Germline CDR1 reads SGHTA; CDR2 reads FQGNSA. CDR3 residues: CASSLVSVGLAGVNEQFF. The CDR3 coding sequence is TGTGCCAGCAGCTTAGTCTCAGTCGGGCTAGCGGGAGTCAATGAGCAGTTCTTC.

This clone came up a few times. This chain uses TRBV7-9 with TRBJ1-1; D unresolved. Germline V gene sequence: CDR1 SEHNR, CDR2 FQNEAQ (reference sequence). V lost 5 bases and J lost 0, with 10 bases in between. This CDR3 spans 14 amino acids. CDR3 in DNA: TGTGCCAGCAGCCCCACCCATCTGAACACTGAAGCTTTCTTT. As protein: CASSPTHLNTEAFF. The full variable domain, in which reference TRBV7-9 and TRBJ1-1 provide the parts outside the CDR3, is DTGVSQNPRHKITKRGQNVTFRCDPISEHNRLYWYRQTLGQGPEFLTYFQNEAQLEKSRLLSDRFSAERPKGSFSTLEIQRTEQGDSAMYLCASSPTHLNTEAFFGQGTRLTVV.

The genes are TRBV30 and TRBJ1-5, with no clear D. V dropped 1 base and J dropped 7 bases, with 14 bases sitting between them. In germline, CDR1 is GTSNPN, CDR2 SVGIG (reference sequence). The CDR3 totals 14 residues. The CDR3 protein is CAWSGMGQVQPQHF. DNA of the CDR3: TGTGCCTGGAGTGGAATGGGTCAGGTACAGCCCCAGCATTTT.

V is TRBV7-2 and J is TRBJ2-3; tentative D call: TRBD1 (5 bases). With 2 bases removed from V and 5 bases from J, the gap between germline ends came to 11 bases. Germline-derived CDR1 and CDR2 are SGHTA and FQGNSA. This CDR3 is 14 amino acids long. The CDR3 loop reads CASSLQGAIDTQYF. In DNA form, the CDR3 reads TGTGCCAGCAGCTTACAAGGGGCTATAGATACGCAGTATTTT.

As DNA, the CDR3 is TGTGCCAGCGGAGTGACTAGCGGCAATGAGCAGTTCTTC. Its translation: CASGVTSGNEQFF. V is TRBV2 and J is TRBJ2-1; 9 nucleotides match TRBD2. The trim removed 8 bases at V and 6 bases at J, leaving 5 bases unmatched. The CDR3 totals 13 residues. Germline assignment: CDR1 SNHLY and CDR2 FYNNEI.

J is TRBJ1-1 and V is TRBV19, with no clear D. V was clipped by 6 bases and J by 5 bases, with 13 bases between them. Germline lookup yields CDR1 LNHDA and CDR2 SQIVND (reference sequence). The CDR3 is 13 residues long. CDR3 protein: CASSFDWATEAFF. Here the CDR3 DNA reads TGTGCCAGTAGCTTCGATTGGGCTACTGAAGCTTTCTTT.

This rearrangement joins TRBV6-5 to TRBJ2-7; TRBD1 agrees at 10 bases. This CDR3 has 15 amino acids. The germline V gene encodes CDR1 MNHEY and CDR2 SVGAGI. Trimming removed 6 bases from V and 2 bases from J; junction bases left unmatched: 7. The CDR3 is CASSRSGTGAYEQYF. The DNA for the CDR3 is TGTGCCAGCAGCCGCTCGGGGACAGGGGCCTACGAGCAGTACTTC.

The chain employs TRBV30 and TRBJ2-3; D call uncertain. Germline V gene sequence: CDR1 GTSNPN, CDR2 SVGIG (reference sequence). The V end was cut by 0 bases, the J end by 0 bases, with 7 bases between. The CDR3 length is 14 residues. The CDR3 bases are TGTGCCTGGAGTGTACAAGGGAGCACAGATACGCAGTATTTT. As protein: CAWSVQGSTDTQYF.

The genes are TRBV6-1 and TRBJ2-1, with D perhaps being TRBD1 or TRBD2 (5 bases each). Germline CDR1 reads MNHNS; CDR2 reads SASEGT. This CDR3 has 13 amino acids. V gave up 7 bases and J gave up 5 bases, with 12 bases separating them. The CDR3 is CASTPGTHNEQFF. In DNA form, the CDR3 reads TGTGCCAGCACTCCCGGGACCCACAATGAGCAGTTCTTC.

This clone appeared a few times. The chain employs TRBV5-3 and TRBJ1-1; D remains unclear. TRBV5-3 has ORF status, its function being uncertain. V was shortened by 2 bases and J by 1 base, with 12 bases between the two germline ends. The length of the CDR3 is 15 residues. DNA for the CDR3: TGTGCCAGAAGCTTTCCAGTGGCTCGGAACACTGAAGCTTTCTTT. Translating it yields CARSFPVARNTEAFF.

The chain links TRBV11-2 to TRBJ2-5, with D hard to call. Germline V gene lookup returns CDR1 SGHAT and CDR2 FQNNGV. The CDR3 is 16 residues long. V gave up 0 bases and J gave up 7 bases, with 18 bases separating them. In DNA form, the CDR3 reads TGTGCCAGCAGCTTAGATCGAGCCCCTTTGTGGGTGACCCAGTACTTC. It specifies CASSLDRAPLWVTQYF. The entire variable domain, with the rest obtained from reference TRBV11-2 and TRBJ2-5, is as follows: EAGVAQSPRYKIIEKRQSVAFWCNPISGHATLYWYQQILGQGPKLLIQFQNNGVVDDSQLPKDRFSAERLKGVDSTLKIQPAKLEDSAVYLCASSLDRAPLWVTQYFGPGTRLLVL.

The chain is built from TRBV6-1 and TRBJ1-5; D is undetermined. Germline CDR1 MNHNS, CDR2 SASEGT. This CDR3 is 15 amino acids long. With 2 bases removed from V and 0 bases from J, the gap between germline ends came to 8 bases. The CDR3: CASSEIWTSNQPQHF. The CDR3 DNA is TGTGCCAGCAGTGAAATCTGGACTAGCAATCAGCCCCAGCATTTT.

The rearrangement uses TRBV6-6 and TRBJ2-2; TRBD1 aligns across 7 bases. Germline lookup yields CDR1 MNHNY and CDR2 SVGAGI (reference sequence). J was trimmed by 0 bases and V by 11 bases; bases with no gene match: 6. This CDR3 has 14 amino acids. Here the CDR3 DNA reads TGTGCCGGTAGACAGGGAGCGAACACCGGGGAGCTGTTTTTT. Protein: CAGRQGANTGELFF.

This chain joins TRBV7-2 and TRBJ1-5, with a possible D match to TRBD1 (6 bases). CDR3 length: 16 residues. V lost 1 base, J lost 7 bases, and 17 bases lay in between. CDR1 SGHTA and CDR2 FQGNSA come from the germline V gene. The CDR3 region is CASSLDVGFQGQPQHF. The CDR3 bases are TGTGCCAGCAGCTTAGATGTAGGGTTTCAGGGGCAGCCCCAGCATTTT. The variable domain in full, completed from reference TRBV7-2 and TRBJ1-5, reads GAGVSQSPSNKVTEKGKDVELRCDPISGHTALYWYRQSLGQGLEFLIYFQGNSAPDKSGLPSDRFSAERTGGSVSTLTIQRTQQEDSAVYLCASSLDVGFQGQPQHFGDGTRLSIL.

The V gene is TRBV7-3, the J gene TRBJ2-3; 12 bases fit TRBD2. This CDR3 has 17 residues. The V and J ends lost 3 bases and 5 bases, in that order; junction bases with no gene match: 9. Germline loops: CDR1 SGHTA, CDR2 FQGTGA. CDR3 sequence (DNA): TGTGCCAGCAGCTTCTCCTCGACTAGCGGGAGCCGAGATACGCAGTATTTT. The encoded protein is CASSFSSTSGSRDTQYF.

This clone was seen more than once but under ten times. The chain is built from TRBV9 and TRBJ2-7; no clear D. Germline CDR1 and CDR2: SGDLS and YYNGEE. The CDR3 is 14 residues long. The V end was cut by 1 base, the J end by 3 bases, with 11 bases between. The CDR3: CASSVRLDSYEQYF. The CDR3 DNA follows: TGTGCCAGCAGCGTAAGACTGGATAGCTACGAGCAGTACTTC.

The chain combines TRBV13 with TRBJ2-7; D is ambiguous. There are 14 residues in the CDR3. In germline, CDR1 is PRHDT, CDR2 FYEKMQ (reference sequence). Trimming shortened V by 6 bases and J by 3 bases, and 15 bases separated the two germline ends. Here the CDR3 reads CASSPSASHYEQYF. Here the CDR3 DNA reads TGTGCCAGCAGTCCGAGTGCCAGTCACTACGAGCAGTACTTC.

This CDR3 reads CASKAQDLQETQYF. The CDR3 coding sequence is TGTGCCAGCAAGGCACAGGACCTACAAGAGACCCAGTACTTC. V gene TRBV7-6 combines with J gene TRBJ2-5; D is possibly TRBD1 (5 bases). The V gene's germline CDR1 is SGHVS and CDR2 FNYEAQ. V was shortened by 7 bases and J by 2 bases, with 14 bases between the two germline ends. This CDR3 has 14 residues.

The rearrangement links TRBV7-9 to TRBJ1-4, with 7 bases lining up with TRBD1. After removal of 3 bases from V and 8 bases from J, the junction contained 9 bases not matched to a gene. Germline assignment: CDR1 SEHNR and CDR2 FQNEAQ (reference sequence). The CDR3 has 15 amino acids. CDR3 loop: CASSLTTGLGEKLFF. CDR3 nucleotide sequence: TGTGCCAGCAGCTTGACGACAGGGTTAGGGGAAAAACTGTTTTTT.

Worth noting for this clone: This sample includes further DNA sequences coding for the same CDR3. The chain employs TRBV30 and TRBJ2-1; D is unresolved. Germline V gene data show CDR1 as GTSNPN and CDR2 as SVGIG (reference sequence). The CDR3 runs to 12 residues. V was cut by 2 bases and J by 4 bases, with 6 bases left in between. CDR3 sequence (DNA): TGTGCCTGGAGTCCACTGTACAATGAGCAGTTCTTC. Protein product: CAWSPLYNEQFF.

This sequence joins TRBV30 and TRBJ2-3; D is perhaps TRBD2 (7 bases). V shed 0 bases and J shed 8 bases, with 15 bases lying between them. CDR3 length: 14 residues. Per germline, CDR1 GTSNPN and CDR2 SVGIG (reference sequence). In DNA, the CDR3 is TGTGCCTGGAGTGTTACGGGGGGCGGCCGTACGCAGTATTTT. This translates into CAWSVTGGGRTQYF.

This chain uses TRBV5-1 with TRBJ2-2; a weak D match, TRBD1 (7 bases). V dropped 4 bases and J dropped 5 bases, with 18 bases sitting between them. The CDR3 is 16 residues long. Germline V gene sequence: CDR1 SGHRS, CDR2 YFSETQ. CDR3 bases: TGCGCCAGCAGCCTCGGCGGAGGGGGCGCGACCGGGGAGCTGTTTTTT. Translated, it gives CASSLGGGGATGELFF.

This rearrangement joins TRBV11-3 to TRBJ2-3, with 7 nucleotides matching TRBD1. The CDR3 consists of 13 residues. The V gene end was trimmed by 5 bases and the J gene end by 3 bases; junction bases not matched to a gene: 2. CDR1 is SGHNT and CDR2 is YENEEA in the germline V gene. The CDR3 loop is CASSEQGTDTQYF. CDR3 DNA sequence: TGTGCCAGCAGCGAACAGGGGACAGATACGCAGTATTTT.

The table lists this clone with a few counts. The chain combines TRBV5-1 with TRBJ1-1; no clear D gene. CDR3 size: 14 residues. Trimming cost V 2 bases and J 0 bases, with 8 bases left between them. The germline V gene has CDR1 SGHRS and CDR2 YFSETQ. CDR3 residues: CASSLGLMNTEAFF. CDR3 bases: TGCGCCAGCAGCTTAGGACTTATGAACACTGAAGCTTTCTTT.

The rearrangement uses TRBV10-3 and TRBJ1-5; 7 bases match TRBD1. Germline V lookup: CDR1 ENHRY, CDR2 SYGVKD. Germline trimming cut 10 bases from V and 2 bases from J; bases unmatched to any gene: 5. The CDR3 is made up of 13 amino acids. The chain's CDR3 is CATRQGGNQPQHF. The CDR3, as DNA: TGTGCCACCCGACAGGGTGGCAATCAGCCCCAGCATTTT.

This clone has only a few counts. The chain carries TRBV10-1 and TRBJ2-7; 7 positions agree with TRBD1. The CDR3 sequence is 13 residues long. The J segment lost 6 bases and the V segment lost 5 bases, leaving 7 bases of the junction unmatched. Germline V gene data show CDR1 as WNHNN and CDR2 as SYGVQD (reference sequence). CDR3 in amino acids: CASSPTGFSEQYF. The CDR3 DNA sequence: TGCGCCAGCAGTCCGACAGGGTTTAGCGAGCAGTACTTC.